This is a list of T cell receptor beta chains from one sample in a study of Graves' ophthalmopathy and Graves' hyperthyroidism. TCRdb processed the multiplex PCR reads anew with MiXCR; each CDR3 protein has one entry. The table has 150,000 or so distinct CDR3 sequences, roughly two fifths seen once. The specimen was peripheral blood. These receptors were collected from a woman aged 40 to 50 with Graves' ophthalmopathy. CDR3s include the opening cysteine and the closing phenylalanine or tryptophan. D genes are given only for firm matches. For some rows the clone size is stated as once, few or many, or as a class when expanded; others skip it.

D gene	clone size	CDR3 length	V gene	J gene	CDR3 protein	CDR3 DNA
TRBD1	once	14	TRBV12-3/TRBV12-4	TRBJ1-3	CASSSDRVGNTIYF	TGTGCCAGCAGTTCCGACAGGGTTGGAAACACCATATATTTT
TRBD2	many	18	TRBV19	TRBJ2-2	CASSIVPGLAANTGELFF	TGTGCCAGTAGTATAGTTCCGGGACTAGCGGCGAACACCGGGGAGCTGTTTTTT
-	many	13	TRBV10-3	TRBJ1-5	CAISSERYQPQHF	TGTGCCATCAGCTCAGAAAGATATCAGCCCCAGCATTTT
-	-	14	TRBV20-1	TRBJ2-5	CSAQYSGLQETQYF	TGCAGTGCCCAATATAGCGGACTTCAAGAGACCCAGTACTTC
TRBD1	many	14	TRBV7-2	TRBJ1-1	CASSQTGMNTEAFF	TGTGCCAGCAGCCAGACAGGGATGAACACTGAAGCTTTCTTT
-	-	18	TRBV7-8	TRBJ1-2	CASSLFTRHADTNYGYTF	TGTGCCAGCAGTTTATTTACGAGACACGCTGATACTAACTATGGCTACACCTTC
TRBD1	-	16	TRBV6-2/TRBV6-3	TRBJ1-2	CASSSTGGAPLYGYTF	TGTGCCAGCAGTTCGACAGGGGGAGCACCGCTATATGGCTACACCTTC
TRBD1	many	14	TRBV13	TRBJ2-5	CASSFGTGKETQYF	TGTGCCAGCAGCTTCGGGACAGGGAAGGAGACCCAGTACTTC
-	many	13	TRBV19	TRBJ1-1	CASRPRENTEAFF	TGTGCCAGTAGGCCTCGGGAAAACACTGAAGCTTTCTTT
TRBD1	many	16	TRBV28	TRBJ2-6	CASRRDRVVGANVLTF	TGTGCCAGCAGAAGGGACAGAGTAGTTGGGGCCAACGTCCTGACTTTC
TRBD1	many	15	TRBV6-5	TRBJ1-5	CASRVTGDSNQPQHF	TGTGCCAGCAGAGTGACAGGGGATAGCAATCAGCCCCAGCATTTT
-	-	13	TRBV6-1	TRBJ2-7	CASSEGYSYEQYF	TGTGCCAGCAGTGAAGGATATTCCTACGAGCAGTACTTC
-	many	17	TRBV27	TRBJ1-6	CASGLRAGETDYSPLHF	TGTGCCAGCGGGTTGAGGGCAGGGGAGACCGATTATTCACCCCTCCACTTT
TRBD1	many	17	TRBV20-1	TRBJ1-2	CSAYHIPGTATNYGYTF	TGCAGTGCTTATCATATTCCCGGGACAGCTACAAACTATGGCTACACCTTC